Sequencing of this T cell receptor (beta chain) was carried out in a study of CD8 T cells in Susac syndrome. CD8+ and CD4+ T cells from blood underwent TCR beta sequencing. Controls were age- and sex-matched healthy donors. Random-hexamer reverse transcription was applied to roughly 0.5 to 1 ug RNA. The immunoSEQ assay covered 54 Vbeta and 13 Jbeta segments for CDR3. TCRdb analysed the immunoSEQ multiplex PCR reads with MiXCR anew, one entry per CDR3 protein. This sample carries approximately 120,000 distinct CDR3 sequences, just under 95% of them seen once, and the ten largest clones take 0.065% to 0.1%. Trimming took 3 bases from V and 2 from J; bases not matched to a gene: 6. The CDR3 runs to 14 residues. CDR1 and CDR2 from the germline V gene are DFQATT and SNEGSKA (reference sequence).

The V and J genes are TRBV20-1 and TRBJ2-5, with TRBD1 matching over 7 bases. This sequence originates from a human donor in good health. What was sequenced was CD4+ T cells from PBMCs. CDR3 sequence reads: CSASRVGQQETQYF. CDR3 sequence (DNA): TGCAGTGCTAGCAGGGTGGGACAGCAAGAGACCCAGTACTTC.